The T cell receptor (beta chain) described here comes from a study of blood T cell repertoires in COVID-19. Study at large: Sources were T cells, B-cell-depleted T cells, or PBMCs; the material itself was cDNA or gDNA.

Clones were sequenced by immunoSEQ multiplex PCR, and TCRdb holds only the in-frame ones, with some missing. The data contain under 250,000 clones, roughly 86% of them singletons. CDR3 size: 16 residues. Germline values: CDR1 SEHNR, CDR2 FQNEAQ (reference sequence). V lost 4 bases to trimming and J lost 1 base, with 13 bases between them. Individuals drawn from 24 US areas were roughly 18 to 95 years old. Researchers sorted participants into cohorts using their self-reported clinical history. The clonotype originates from a woman aged 25 to 39 with acute COVID-19. The material sequenced was PBMCs or T cells enriched from blood (not recorded which). The chain joins TRBV7-9 to TRBJ2-2; weak D call: TRBD1 (6 bases). CDR3 protein: CASSSLTGVNTGELFF. The CDR3 DNA reads TGTGCCAGCAGCTCCCTGACAGGAGTGAACACCGGGGAGCTGTTTTTT.